This TCR beta chain was sequenced during a study of cytomegalovirus exposure and HLA in healthy donors. Background on the study: From roughly 180 million T cells, an earlier analysis saw 120 million or so unique TCR beta sequences.

Findings of the study overall: A link between a missense DCLRE1C variant and TCR beta V- and J-gene trimming emerged from a later analysis.

PCR amplification relied on 60 Vbeta primers (plus 13 Jbeta primers). The repertoire was sequenced with immunoSEQ multiplex PCR; TCRdb's copy has only in-frame clones and lacks some. Of about 240,000 clones detected, more than 75% appear once; the ten largest clones hold around 5%. Notes on this clone: Its antigen is currently unknown.

The sequencing sample was made of PBMCs. The sequence was obtained from a woman aged 40 to 55 in good health and CMV-seropositive.

CDR3 coding DNA: TGTGCCGGCCGTGATACCGGGAGTAAAGATGAGCAGTTCTTC. Protein sequence: CAGRDTGSKDEQFF. The chain uses TRBV6-1 and TRBJ2-1, with a tentative D call TRBD2 (6 bases). There are 14 residues in the CDR3. CDR1 is MNHNS and CDR2 is SASEGT in the germline V gene. V was cut by 11 bases and J by 8 bases, with 22 bases left in between.